Each of the 20 T cell receptor beta chains below was sequenced from the same sample in a study of blood T cell repertoires in COVID-19. The method was immunoSEQ multiplex PCR; TCRdb's version includes in-frame clones alone and lacks a portion of them. The sample lists 130,000 to 150,000 clones; more than 70% were seen once. The specimen sequenced was peripheral blood. These TCRs come from a woman in her fifties or sixties with acute or convalescent COVID-19.

The chain employs TRBV5-1 and TRBJ2-7; D might be TRBD2 (6 bases). CDR1 is SGHRS and CDR2 is YFSETQ in the germline V gene. Trimming stripped 5 bases from V and 4 bases from J, with 10 bases between. The CDR3 extends over 12 amino acids. The CDR3 here is CASSTGDYEQYF. CDR3 nucleotide sequence: TGCGCCAGCAGTACGGGGGATTACGAGCAGTACTTC.

V gene TRBV6-5 combines with J gene TRBJ1-2; TRBD1 matches 7 bases. The CDR3 contains 13 residues. After removal of 6 bases from V and 4 bases from J, the junction contained 5 bases not matched to a gene. Germline V CDR1 and CDR2: MNHEY, SVGAGI. The CDR3 coding sequence is TGTGCCAGCAGCCTACAGGGGACCTATGGCTACACCTTC. The encoded protein is CASSLQGTYGYTF.

This chain connects TRBV2 to TRBJ2-6; 10 bases line up with TRBD1. CDR3 length: 16 residues. Unmatched junction bases numbered 7, after V lost 7 bases and J lost 4 bases. Germline CDR1 and CDR2: SNHLY and FYNNEI. CDR3 protein: CASIGQGVIGANVLTF. For the CDR3, the DNA is TGTGCCAGCATAGGACAGGGGGTAATCGGGGCCAACGTCCTGACTTTC.

The rearrangement joins TRBV9 to TRBJ2-1; perhaps TRBD1 as D (5 bases). Per germline, CDR1 SGDLS and CDR2 YYNGEE. Trimming pared 1 base from V and 6 bases from J, leaving 17 bases between. The CDR3 is 16 amino acids. For the CDR3, the DNA is TGTGCCAGCAGCGTACTGGGGATGACAGCACTCAATGAGCAGTTCTTC. It encodes CASSVLGMTALNEQFF.

Here the CDR3 DNA reads TGTGCCAGCACCGGACAGTGCTACACCTTC. Protein product: CASTGQCYTF. The chain combines TRBV3-1 (or the pseudogene TRBV3-2) with TRBJ1-2, with D tentatively TRBD1 (6 bases). Germline CDR1 reads LGHDT; CDR2 reads YNNKEL (reference sequence). V lost 7 bases, J lost 9 bases, and 9 bases lay in between. The CDR3 length is 10 residues.

CDR3 in amino acids: CATGNRQGSTTEAFF. CDR3 sequence (DNA): TGTGCCACCGGGAATCGACAGGGAAGTACCACTGAAGCTTTCTTT. This rearrangement joins TRBV15 to TRBJ1-1, with 7 bases lining up with TRBD1. Trimming cost V 8 bases and J 4 bases; bases outside gene matches: 13. The CDR3 covers 15 residues. CDR1 is LNHNV, CDR2 YYDKDF, per germline (reference sequence).

The chain has TRBV19 and TRBJ1-2, with unresolved D. The germline gives CDR1 LNHDA, CDR2 SQIVND (reference sequence). The CDR3 consists of 13 residues. The V end lost 3 bases, the J end lost 4 bases, and 9 bases lay between the germline ends. This CDR3 is CASSMRDTYGYTF. CDR3 sequence (DNA): TGTGCCAGTAGTATGAGGGATACCTATGGCTACACCTTC.

V usage is TRBV19 and J usage is TRBJ1-6, with D tentatively TRBD1 (5 bases). The CDR3 length is 15 residues. The germline V gene encodes CDR1 LNHDA and CDR2 SQIVND (reference sequence). Trimming took off 3 bases at V and 8 bases at J, with 14 bases between the two ends. In DNA form, the CDR3 reads TGTGCCAGTAGTATTGGAGCGCTACAGGATTCACCCCTCCACTTT. Translating gives CASSIGALQDSPLHF. Full variable domain (missing parts from reference TRBV19 and TRBJ1-6): DGGITQSPKYLFRKEGQNVTLSCEQNLNHDAMYWYRQDPGQGLRLIYYSQIVNDFQKGDIAEGYSVSREKKESFPLTVTSAQKNPTAFYLCASSIGALQDSPLHFGNGTRLTVT.

For the CDR3, the DNA is TGTGCCAGCAGCCCGGGACAGGGAAGCCACCAAGAGACCCAGTACTTC. As protein: CASSPGQGSHQETQYF. V and J are TRBV5-8 and TRBJ2-5; 9 bases agree with TRBD1. V gave up 4 bases and J gave up 0 bases; unmatched junction bases: 7. CDR3 size: 16 residues. The germline V gene has CDR1 SGHTS and CDR2 YDEGEE.

The gene calls are TRBV30 and TRBJ2-7, with 7 positions matching TRBD1. V shed 5 bases, J shed 6 bases, and the junction held 10 bases outside the gene matches. The CDR3 is 13 residues long. The germline CDR1 and CDR2 sequences are GTSNPN and SVGIG (reference sequence). This CDR3 reads CAWGTGAEGEQYF. The CDR3, as DNA: TGTGCCTGGGGTACAGGGGCTGAAGGCGAGCAGTACTTC.

The chain uses TRBV7-6 and TRBJ2-2; the D is unclear. Germline lookup yields CDR1 SGHVS and CDR2 FNYEAQ. The CDR3 totals 17 residues. Trimming stripped 1 base from V and 0 bases from J, with 12 bases between. In DNA form, the CDR3 reads TGTGCCAGCAGCTTAGACCTTGCAGGCCCGAACACCGGGGAGCTGTTTTTT. Its protein is CASSLDLAGPNTGELFF.

This clone was detected once. The gene calls are TRBV6-1 and TRBJ2-3; 12 positions agree with TRBD1. Germline values: CDR1 MNHNS, CDR2 SASEGT. V shed 3 bases and J 5 bases; nucleotides not matched to a gene: 6. CDR3 length equals 16 residues. The CDR3 is CASSDYRDRGRDTQYF. The CDR3 nucleotides are TGTGCCAGCAGTGACTACCGGGACAGGGGGCGAGATACGCAGTATTTT.

The rearrangement links TRBV29-1 to TRBJ1-1; D not certain. Germline-derived CDR1 and CDR2 are SQVTM and ANQGSEA. V was clipped by 8 bases and J by 0 bases, with 13 bases between them. The CDR3 extends over 13 amino acids. The CDR3 sequence: CSTREIMNTEAFF. Here the CDR3 DNA reads TGCAGCACAAGGGAGATTATGAACACTGAAGCTTTCTTT.

The V and J genes are TRBV4-2 and TRBJ2-1, with 10 bases aligning to TRBD2. CDR1 LGHNA and CDR2 YNFKEQ come from the germline V gene. The CDR3 spans 21 residues. Unmatched junction bases numbered 17, after V lost 3 bases and J lost 0 bases. The CDR3 bases are TGTGCCAGCAGCCACCCCGAGAGGGAAAGCGGGGGGGATAGCTCCTACAATGAGCAGTTCTTC. Translating gives CASSHPERESGGDSSYNEQFF.

The chain carries TRBV19 and TRBJ1-2; TRBD1 agrees at 9 bases. Germline CDR1 is LNHDA and CDR2 is SQIVND (reference sequence). The CDR3 has 15 residues. V lost 5 bases to trimming and J lost 3 bases; unmatched junction nucleotides: 7. The CDR3 reads CASSSPTGGDYGYTF. The CDR3 nucleotides read TGTGCCAGTAGTTCCCCGACAGGGGGGGACTATGGCTACACCTTC.

The rearrangement joins TRBV10-3 to TRBJ2-2; the D gene is possibly TRBD1 (6 bases). The V end lost 5 bases, the J end lost 7 bases, and 11 bases lay between the germline ends. Per the germline V gene, CDR1 is ENHRY and CDR2 is SYGVKD. The CDR3 loop spans 13 amino acids. Here the CDR3 reads CAISNTGNGELFF. In nucleotides, the CDR3 is TGTGCCATCAGTAACACAGGGAACGGGGAGCTGTTTTTT.

The V call is TRBV19, the J call TRBJ1-1, with D unclear. CDR1 is LNHDA and CDR2 is SQIVND in the germline V gene (reference sequence). The ends were cut back, 8 bases at V and 3 bases at J, with 16 bases in the middle. CDR3 length equals 14 residues. CDR3 region: CASSPGVVDTEAFF. The CDR3 DNA follows: TGTGCCAGTTCCCCCGGGGTTGTTGACACTGAAGCTTTCTTT. The full variable domain, its missing parts supplied by reference TRBV19 and TRBJ1-1, is DGGITQSPKYLFRKEGQNVTLSCEQNLNHDAMYWYRQDPGQGLRLIYYSQIVNDFQKGDIAEGYSVSREKKESFPLTVTSAQKNPTAFYLCASSPGVVDTEAFFGQGTRLTVV.

This clone was seen just once. The V call is TRBV14, the J call TRBJ1-1; possible D gene TRBD1, 5 bases. The CDR3 has 14 amino acids. Trimming shortened V by 2 bases and J by 6 bases, and 13 bases separated the two germline ends. The germline gives CDR1 SGHDN, CDR2 FVKESK. The CDR3 is CASSQWGGSAEAFF. The CDR3 bases are TGTGCCAGCAGCCAATGGGGGGGAAGCGCTGAAGCTTTCTTT.

The chain's CDR3 is CASSWLPGNTIYF. CDR3 bases: TGTGCCAGCAGTTGGCTGCCTGGAAACACCATATATTTT. This rearrangement joins TRBV27 to TRBJ1-3, with unresolved D. V was cut by 4 bases and J by 2 bases, with 6 bases left in between. Germline CDR1 and CDR2: MNHEY and SMNVEV (reference sequence). This CDR3 spans 13 amino acids.

CDR3 residues: CASSRGQTFNQPQHF. For the CDR3, the DNA is TGTGCCAGCAGCCGGGGACAGACCTTTAATCAGCCCCAGCATTTT. This rearrangement joins TRBV5-8 to TRBJ1-5, with 7 bases matching TRBD1. The CDR3 totals 15 residues. CDR1 is SGHTS and CDR2 is YDEGEE in the germline V gene. The trim removed 4 bases at V and 4 bases at J, leaving 8 bases unmatched.